Included here is one TCR beta chain sequence, with context. Its target is unknown. The entry originates in a study of OX40 agonist ivuxolimab in advanced cancers. Study-wide background: Ivuxolimab, an antibody that agonizes OX40 (CD134), was administered to the patients. Those treated in dose escalation had hepatocellular carcinoma, melanoma, renal cell cancer or head and neck cancer. Over 30% of patients had received prior checkpoint inhibitor therapy.

The germline gives CDR1 MNHEY, CDR2 SVGAGI. V dropped 6 bases and J dropped 0 bases, with 13 bases sitting between them. The CDR3 totals 15 residues. Study results and caveats: Averaged across samples, CD8+ T cells carried more expanded clones than CD4+ did.

Using immunoSEQ multiplex PCR, the repertoire was profiled, and TCRdb retains in-frame clones only, with some absent. This table has fewer than 65,000 clones, roughly 88% appearing once. This chain links TRBV6-5 with TRBJ2-3; D gene uncertain. The material was CD4+ or CD8+ T cells sorted from blood, obtained in a trial of the OX40 agonist ivuxolimab. The TCR was taken from an adult with an advanced solid tumor such as melanoma, head and neck, liver or kidney cancer. This CDR3 is CASRAIGPSTDTQYF. The DNA of the CDR3 is TGTGCCAGCAGAGCCATTGGTCCTAGCACAGATACGCAGTATTTT.